This TCR beta chain derives from a study of blood T cells in healthy people across ages. Alongside a J-beta primer mix, a sample-barcoded 5' primer served in a second PCR lasting about 7 to 12 cycles. TCRdb re-analysed the 5' RACE reads in MiXCR, keeping a single row per CDR3 protein. Found here are some 930,000 distinct CDR3 sequences, just under 30% of them singletons; the top ten hold roughly 10%. The ends were cut back, 8 bases at V and 5 bases at J, with 24 bases in the middle. The CDR3 runs to 16 residues. CDR1 and CDR2 from the germline V gene are MNHEY and SVGAGI. The sample was also reused in another study, on T cells of mothers and their children.

V gene TRBV6-5 combines with J gene TRBJ2-5, with TRBD1 as a possible D gene (6 bases). Source material: blood. The receptor was isolated from a woman between 35 and 50 years old in good health. The CDR3 sequence: CASGATTGYQAETQYF. The DNA of the CDR3 is TGTGCCAGCGGGGCCACAACAGGGTACCAGGCGGAGACCCAGTACTTC.